This TCR beta chain appears in the sequencing data of a study of T-cell memory formation after mild COVID-19. Across the study: In these data, TCR clusters were largely donor specific. General study results and limits: There was no confirmation that second-wave clones peaking on day 37 were SARS-CoV-2 specific. Day 15 to 85 contracting clones showed balanced CD4/CD8; day 15 to 37 expanders favored CD4+. Shrinking CD4+ clones were chiefly CM and EM; CD8+ ones were chiefly EMRA.

This clonotype is medium-sized (0.01 to 0.1%). Antigen: not known. TCRdb re-called the 5' RACE reads with MiXCR, one entry per CDR3 protein. In the table there are around 430,000 distinct CDR3 sequences, about 15% of which are singletons. V lost 0 bases, J lost 3 bases, and 12 bases lay in between. Germline V CDR1 and CDR2: MGHRA, YSYEKL. There are 16 residues in the CDR3. Sequencing was done on a sample of PBMCs or a T cell subset sorted from them (not recorded which). The source of this sequence is a man in his late teens or twenties who had mild COVID-19 (a few samples of this study predate the infection). Cell type and time point are not known. The chain is built from TRBV4-1 and TRBJ1-5, with D unresolved. In DNA, the CDR3 is TGCGCCAGCAGCCAAGATCACGGGAACCTCAATCAGCCCCAGCATTTT. Its protein product is CASSQDHGNLNQPQHF.